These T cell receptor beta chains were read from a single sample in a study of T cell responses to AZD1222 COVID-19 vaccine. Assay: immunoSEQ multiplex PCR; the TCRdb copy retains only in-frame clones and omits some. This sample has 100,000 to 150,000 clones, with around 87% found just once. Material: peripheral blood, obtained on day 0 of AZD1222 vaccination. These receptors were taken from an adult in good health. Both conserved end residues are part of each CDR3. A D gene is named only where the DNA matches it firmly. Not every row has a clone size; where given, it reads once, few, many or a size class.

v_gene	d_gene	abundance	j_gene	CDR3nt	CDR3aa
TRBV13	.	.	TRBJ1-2	TGTGCCAGCAGCCCACCGCAGGGCTTCAATGGCTACACCTTC	CASSPPQGFNGYTF
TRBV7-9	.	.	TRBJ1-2	TGTGCCAGCAGCTCCTATGGCTACACCTTC	CASSSYGYTF
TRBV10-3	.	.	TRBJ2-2	TGTGCCATCAGTGGGTTAGAGAACACCGGGGAGCTGTTTTTT	CAISGLENTGELFF
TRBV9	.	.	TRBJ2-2	TGTGCCAGCGGACGTGGCGGGGAGCTGTTTTTT	CASGRGGELFF
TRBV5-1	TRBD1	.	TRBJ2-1	TGCGCCAGCATCCCCGGGACAGGGGCTTCCTACAATGAGCAGTTCTTC	CASIPGTGASYNEQFF
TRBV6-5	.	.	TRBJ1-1	TGTGCCAGCAGACTGAACACTGAAGCTTTCTTT	CASRLNTEAFF
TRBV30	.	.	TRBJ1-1	TGTGCCTGGAGTTGGGACCAGGTGGCTTTCTTT	CAWSWDQVAFF
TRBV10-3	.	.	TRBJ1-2	TGTGCCATCAGTGCCGGGATGGAATACAACTATGGCTACACCTTC	CAISAGMEYNYGYTF
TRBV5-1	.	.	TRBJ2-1	TGCGCCAGCAGCTTCGGGACCCCCGTTTCGCCTGAGCAGTTCTTC	CASSFGTPVSPEQFF
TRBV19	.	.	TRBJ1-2	TGTGCCAGTGCCCGGGACATCGGGAGTGACTATGGCTACACCTTC	CASARDIGSDYGYTF
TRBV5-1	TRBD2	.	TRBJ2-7	TGCGCCAGCACAGCTAGCGGAAGCTCCTACGAGCAGTACTTC	CASTASGSSYEQYF
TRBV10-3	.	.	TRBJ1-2	TGTGCCATCAGTGCCCACCGAGGGGTGGGTAACTATGGCTACACCTTC	CAISAHRGVGNYGYTF
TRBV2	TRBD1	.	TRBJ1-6	TGTGCCACTTCGGACAGGAGCTCCTATAATTCACCCCTCCACTTT	CATSDRSSYNSPLHF
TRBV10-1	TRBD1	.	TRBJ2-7	TGCGCCAGCAGTGACTACAGGGGTGGCACCTACGAGCAGTACTTC	CASSDYRGGTYEQYF
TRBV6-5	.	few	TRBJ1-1	TGTGCCAGCGGTTACAGAACCTTTAACACTGAAGCTTTCTTT	CASGYRTFNTEAFF
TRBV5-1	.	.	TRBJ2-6	TGCGCCAGCAGCTTGTACTCCTCTGGGGCCAACGTCCTGACTTTC	CASSLYSSGANVLTF
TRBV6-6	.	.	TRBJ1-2	TGTGCCAGCAGTTACTCGGGGGTCCCGCACTATGGCTACACCTTC	CASSYSGVPHYGYTF
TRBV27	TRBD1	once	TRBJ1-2	TGTGCCAGCAGTCCACAGGGGCGCCCCTATGGCTACACCTTC	CASSPQGRPYGYTF
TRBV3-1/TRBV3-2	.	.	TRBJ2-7	TGTGCCAGCAGCCAAGGCGGCATTTACGAGCAGTACTTC	CASSQGGIYEQYF
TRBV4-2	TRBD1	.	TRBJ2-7	TGTGCCAGCAGCCGGGGACAGGGGGCCATCCCCTACGAGCAGTACTTC	CASSRGQGAIPYEQYF
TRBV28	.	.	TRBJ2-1	TGTGCCAGCAGTCCTCGGACTCCCTACAATGAGCAGTTCTTC	CASSPRTPYNEQFF
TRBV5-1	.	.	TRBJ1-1	TGCGCCAGCAGCCCCATACCAATGAACACTGAAGCTTTCTTT	CASSPIPMNTEAFF
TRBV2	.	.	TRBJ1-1	TGTGCCAGCGGGGGGGAAGGGAACACTGAAGCTTTCTTT	CASGGEGNTEAFF
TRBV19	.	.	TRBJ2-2	TGTGCCAGCCGGCTGGGGGGGCGCGACACCGGGGAGCTGTTTTTT	CASRLGGRDTGELFF
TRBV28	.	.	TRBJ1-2	TGTGCCAGTACAGACCCGGGGAGTCGAGGCTACACCTTC	CASTDPGSRGYTF
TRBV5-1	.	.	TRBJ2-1	TGCGCCAGCAGCTTGGAGGCGATGAGCTCCTACAATGAGCAGTTCTTC	CASSLEAMSSYNEQFF
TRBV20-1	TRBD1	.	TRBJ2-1	TGCAGTGCTAGTTCGCAATCAGGGACAGGGGGTGCCGGCTCCTACAATGAGCAGTTCTTC	CSASSQSGTGGAGSYNEQFF
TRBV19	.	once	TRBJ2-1	TGTGCCAGTAGGGTGGGGGCCTACAATGAGCAGTTCTTC	CASRVGAYNEQFF
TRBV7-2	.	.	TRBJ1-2	TGTGCCAGCAGCTTAGGTCGAGCTAACTATGGCTACACCTTC	CASSLGRANYGYTF
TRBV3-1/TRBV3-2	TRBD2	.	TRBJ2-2	TGTGCCAGCAGCCCGGGGGGGACTAGCGTTATCGGGGAGCTGTTTTTT	CASSPGGTSVIGELFF
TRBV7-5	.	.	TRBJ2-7	TGTGCCCCGCGGACCCCCAAGCAGCCCCACGAGCAGTACTTC	CAPRTPKQPHEQYF
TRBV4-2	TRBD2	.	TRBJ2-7	TGTGCCAGCAGCCACACTCCCGGGACTAGCGGGTACGAGCAGTACTTC	CASSHTPGTSGYEQYF
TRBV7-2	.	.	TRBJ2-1	TGTGCCAGCAGCTTAGTCAATGAGCAGTTCTTC	CASSLVNEQFF
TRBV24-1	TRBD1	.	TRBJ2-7	TGTGCCACCAGTGACTCGGACAGGGGGGACGAGCAGTACTTC	CATSDSDRGDEQYF
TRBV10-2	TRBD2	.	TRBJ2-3	TGCGCCAGCAGTGGGGCAACTAGCGGGGGGGCAGATACGCAGTATTTT	CASSGATSGGADTQYF
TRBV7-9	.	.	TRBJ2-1	TGTGCCAGCAGGTCCCTTGGGGTAGGTGAGCAGTTCTTC	CASRSLGVGEQFF
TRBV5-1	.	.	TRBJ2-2	TGCGCCAGCAAGAGTCTTGCGGGACAAGGGGAGCTGTTTTTT	CASKSLAGQGELFF
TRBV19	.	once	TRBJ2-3	TGTGCCAGTAGTTACGGGACACTTAGCACAGATACGCAGTATTTT	CASSYGTLSTDTQYF
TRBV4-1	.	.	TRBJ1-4	TGCGCCAGCAGCCATTATGAAAAACTGTTTTTT	CASSHYEKLFF
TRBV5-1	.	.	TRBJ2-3	TGCGCCAGCAGCTTTGCGGGGGCCGGCACAGATACGCAGTATTTT	CASSFAGAGTDTQYF
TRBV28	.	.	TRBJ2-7	TGTGCCAGCAGGTGGGGGGCGAATTCGTACGAGCAGTACTTC	CASRWGANSYEQYF
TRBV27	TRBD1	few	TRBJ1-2	TGTGCCAGCAGTACCGGGACAGGGCATGGCTACACCTTC	CASSTGTGHGYTF
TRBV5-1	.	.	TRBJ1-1	TGCGCCAGCAGCTTGGGCAGGTCGGGGACTGAAGCTTTCTTT	CASSLGRSGTEAFF
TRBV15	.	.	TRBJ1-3	TGTGCCACCAGCAGGGTCACCACTGGAAACACCATATATTTT	CATSRVTTGNTIYF
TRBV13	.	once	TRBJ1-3	TGTGCCAGCAGCGAGGGGGTAGGGCCTGGAAACACCATATATTTT	CASSEGVGPGNTIYF
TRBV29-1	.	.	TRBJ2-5	TGCAGCGTTGCGGCAGGGTTGGAGACCCAGTACTTC	CSVAAGLETQYF
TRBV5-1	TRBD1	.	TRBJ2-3	TGCGCCAGCAGCTTGGTGTCAGGGGGCCAAGATACGCAGTATTTT	CASSLVSGGQDTQYF
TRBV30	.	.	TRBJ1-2	TGTGCCTACGACAAGAACTATGGCTACACCTTC	CAYDKNYGYTF